Following are 7 T cell receptor beta chains from one sample sequenced in a study of blood T cell repertoires in COVID-19. Produced via immunoSEQ multiplex PCR; TCRdb's table is partial and in-frame only. The sample has about 230,000 clones, around four fifths seen once. The material sequenced was peripheral blood. These receptors all stem from a man aged 35-49 years with acute or convalescent COVID-19.

This chain links TRBV3-1 (or the pseudogene TRBV3-2) with TRBJ2-7; the D is unclear. Per germline, CDR1 LGHDT and CDR2 YNNKEL (reference sequence). The CDR3 loop spans 13 amino acids. The V gene lost 4 bases and the J gene lost 2 bases, with 9 bases spanning the gap. Here the CDR3 DNA reads TGTGCCAGCAGCCTGTCGCGGCCCTACGAGCAGTACTTC. It translates to CASSLSRPYEQYF.

This clone was observed a few times. The genes are TRBV7-9 and TRBJ2-7, with 7 nucleotides matching TRBD2. Germline V gives CDR1 SEHNR, CDR2 FQNEAQ (reference sequence). The trim removed 5 bases at V and 4 bases at J, leaving 5 bases unmatched. CDR3 length: 13 amino acids. Here the CDR3 reads CASSPSGSYEQYF. DNA for the CDR3: TGTGCCAGCAGCCCTAGCGGATCTTACGAGCAGTACTTC.

The gene calls are TRBV7-9 and TRBJ1-4, with D maybe TRBD1 (5 bases). The CDR3 is 14 residues long. Trimming pared 5 bases from V and 0 bases from J, leaving 7 bases between. CDR1 and CDR2 (germline): SEHNR, FQNEAQ (reference sequence). CDR3 protein: CASSLTATNEKLFF. The CDR3 region has the DNA TGTGCCAGCAGCCTGACAGCAACTAATGAAAAACTGTTTTTT.

V and J are TRBV19 and TRBJ1-2, with D unclear. CDR1 LNHDA and CDR2 SQIVND come from the germline V gene (reference sequence). There are 13 residues in the CDR3. Between the trimmed V and J ends, which lost 6 bases and 2 bases, there was a span of 10 bases. The CDR3 nucleotides are TGTGCCAGTAGGAAGCCACCGAACTATGGCTACACCTTC. Its translation is CASRKPPNYGYTF.

The chain carries TRBV5-6 and TRBJ2-7, with TRBD1 identical over 9 bases. V lost 4 bases, J lost 3 bases, and 8 bases stayed unmatched. This CDR3 contains 15 residues. The germline V gene has CDR1 SGHDT and CDR2 YYEEEE. CDR3 residues: CASSADRGTLYEQYF. CDR3 DNA sequence: TGTGCCAGCAGCGCGGACAGGGGAACTCTCTACGAGCAGTACTTC. The entire variable domain, with the rest obtained from reference TRBV5-6 and TRBJ2-7, is as follows: DAGVTQSPTHLIKTRGQQVTLRCSPKSGHDTVSWYQQALGQGPQFIFQYYEEEERQRGNFPDRFSGHQFPNYSSELNVNALLLGDSALYLCASSADRGTLYEQYFGPGTRLTVT.

The chain has TRBV19 and TRBJ1-5; D is possibly TRBD1 (6 bases). CDR3 length: 15 residues. Trimming took 3 bases from V and 4 from J, leaving 13 bases between them. CDR1 is LNHDA and CDR2 is SQIVND in the germline V gene (reference sequence). The CDR3 is CASSMQDSWNQPQHF. The CDR3 coding sequence is TGTGCCAGTAGTATGCAGGACAGTTGGAATCAGCCCCAGCATTTT.

This clone was found a few times. This chain uses TRBV19 with TRBJ1-1; the match to TRBD1 covers 7 bases. V dropped 8 bases and J dropped 0; count of bases not matched to a gene: 9. This CDR3 has 15 residues. Germline V gene lookup returns CDR1 LNHDA and CDR2 SQIVND (reference sequence). CDR3 amino acids: CASREGGQLNTEAFF. Written as DNA, the CDR3 is TGTGCCAGTCGCGAGGGGGGACAGTTGAACACTGAAGCTTTCTTT.